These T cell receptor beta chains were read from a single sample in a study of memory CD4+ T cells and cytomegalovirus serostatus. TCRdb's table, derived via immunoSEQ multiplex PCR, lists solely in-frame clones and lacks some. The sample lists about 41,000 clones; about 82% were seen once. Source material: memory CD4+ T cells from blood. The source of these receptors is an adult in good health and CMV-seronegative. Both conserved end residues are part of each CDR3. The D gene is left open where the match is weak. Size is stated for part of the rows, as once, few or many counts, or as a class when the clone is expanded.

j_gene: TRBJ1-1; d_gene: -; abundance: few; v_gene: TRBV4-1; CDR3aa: CASSQDLTELMNTEAFF; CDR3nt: TGCGCCAGCAGCCAAGACTTGACAGAATTAATGAACACTGAAGCTTTCTTT
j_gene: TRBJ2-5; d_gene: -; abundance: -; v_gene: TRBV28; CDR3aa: CATGPDSQETQYF; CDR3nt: TGTGCCACAGGGCCGGACTCCCAAGAGACCCAGTACTTC
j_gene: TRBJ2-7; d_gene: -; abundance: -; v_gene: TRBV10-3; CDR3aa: CAISEATGLTYEQYF; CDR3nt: TGTGCCATCAGTGAGGCAACAGGGTTGACCTACGAGCAGTACTTC
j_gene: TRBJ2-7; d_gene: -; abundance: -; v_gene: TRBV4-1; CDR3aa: CASSQGRNYEQYF; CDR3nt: TGCGCCAGCAGCCAGGGCAGAAATTACGAGCAGTACTTC
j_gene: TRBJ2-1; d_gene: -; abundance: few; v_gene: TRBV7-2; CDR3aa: CASSLAHQTREQFF; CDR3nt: TGTGCCAGCAGCTTAGCCCATCAGACTAGAGAGCAGTTCTTC
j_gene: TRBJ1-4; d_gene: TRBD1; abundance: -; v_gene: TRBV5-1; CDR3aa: CASSGQGASNEKLFF; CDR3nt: TGCGCCAGCAGCGGACAGGGGGCTTCTAATGAAAAACTGTTTTTT
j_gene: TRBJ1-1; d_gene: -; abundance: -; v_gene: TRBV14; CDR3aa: CASSRSMNTEAFF; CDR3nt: TGTGCCAGCAGCCGGAGTATGAACACTGAAGCTTTCTTT
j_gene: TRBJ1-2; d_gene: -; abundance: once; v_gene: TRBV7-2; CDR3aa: CASSLGSDRVRYGYTF; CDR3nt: TGTGCCAGCAGCTTAGGAAGTGACCGGGTCAGATATGGCTACACCTTC
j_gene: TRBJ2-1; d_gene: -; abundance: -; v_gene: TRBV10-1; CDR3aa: CASSLSSLGSYNEQFF; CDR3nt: TGCGCCAGCAGTCTCAGCAGTTTGGGATCCTACAATGAGCAGTTCTTC
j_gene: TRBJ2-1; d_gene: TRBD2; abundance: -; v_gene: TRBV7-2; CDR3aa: CASSPIGLAGVYPFF; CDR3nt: TGTGCCAGCAGCCCCATAGGGCTAGCGGGAGTTTATCCGTTCTTC
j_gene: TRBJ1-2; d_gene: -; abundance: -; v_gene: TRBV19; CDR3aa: CASSPWEGPVSRYTF; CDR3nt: TGTGCCAGTAGCCCCTGGGAGGGACCGGTATCGCGCTACACCTTC
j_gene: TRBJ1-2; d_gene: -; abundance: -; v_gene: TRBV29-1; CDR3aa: CSVEKQAANYGYTF; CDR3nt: TGCAGCGTTGAAAAACAGGCTGCTAACTATGGCTACACCTTC
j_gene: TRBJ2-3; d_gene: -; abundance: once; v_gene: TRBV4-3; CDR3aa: CASSQGARFTDTQYF; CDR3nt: TGCGCCAGCAGCCAAGGAGCGAGGTTCACAGATACGCAGTATTTT
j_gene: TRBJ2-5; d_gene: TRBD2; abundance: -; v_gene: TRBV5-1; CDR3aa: CASRPTSGQETQYF; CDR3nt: TGCGCCAGCAGGCCGACTAGCGGACAAGAGACCCAGTACTTC
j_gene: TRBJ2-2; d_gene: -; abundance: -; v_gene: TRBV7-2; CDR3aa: CASGLTGYTGELFF; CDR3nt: TGTGCCAGCGGCCTCACAGGGTACACCGGGGAGCTGTTTTTT
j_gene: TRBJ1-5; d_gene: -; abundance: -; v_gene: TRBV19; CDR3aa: CASSKQRQPQHF; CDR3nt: TGTGCCAGTAGTAAACAGAGGCAGCCCCAGCATTTT
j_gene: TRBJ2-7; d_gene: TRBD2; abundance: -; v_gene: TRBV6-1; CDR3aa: CASSWTSGDSEQYF; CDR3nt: TGTGCCAGCAGTTGGACTAGCGGTGACAGCGAGCAGTACTTC
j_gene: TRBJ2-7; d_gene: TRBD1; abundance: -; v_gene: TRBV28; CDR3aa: CASTMSGTGVYEQYF; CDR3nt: TGTGCCAGCACCATGTCCGGGACAGGGGTCTACGAGCAGTACTTC
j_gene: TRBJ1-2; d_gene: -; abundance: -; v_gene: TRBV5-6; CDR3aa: CASSLGLGSDGYTF; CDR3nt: TGTGCCAGCAGCTTGGGCTTGGGCTCTGATGGCTACACCTTC
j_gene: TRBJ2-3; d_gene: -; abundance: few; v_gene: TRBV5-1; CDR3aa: CASSLGPPLTDTQYF; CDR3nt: TGCGCCAGCAGCTTAGGACCCCCCCTCACAGATACGCAGTATTTT